This T cell receptor beta chain came from a study of shared clonotypes between healthy human individuals. Libraries were prepared by immunoSEQ multiplex PCR; TCRdb keeps only in-frame clonotypes and omits some of them. The table has roughly 2.5 million clones, about 92% seen once. Trimming took 3 bases from V and 5 from J, leaving 2 bases between them. CDR1 and CDR2 from the germline V gene are SGHTA and FQGNSA. The CDR3 sequence is 12 residues long. The genes are TRBV7-2 and TRBJ1-6; no clear D gene. The material sequenced was naive CD4+ T cells sorted from blood. Subset: CD45RA+ positively selected. The sequence derives from a man between 18 and 35 years old in good health. CDR3 sequence reads: CASSFNNSPLHF. CDR3 nucleotide sequence: TGTGCCAGCAGCTTTAATAATTCACCCCTCCACTTT.